One and the same sample provided the 17 T cell receptor beta chains below, sequenced in a study of CD8 T cells in Susac syndrome. RNA totalling roughly 0.45 to 1 ug underwent reverse transcription with random hexamers. TCRdb recomputed calls from the immunoSEQ multiplex PCR reads with MiXCR, one row per CDR3 protein. The table shows some 300,000 distinct CDR3 sequences, with 85% occurring only once. The sequenced sample was CD8+ T cells from PBMCs. These TCRs come from a human donor with multiple sclerosis.

The chain has TRBV6-2 or TRBV6-3 and TRBJ1-2; D not certain. Germline V CDR1 and CDR2: MNHEY, SVGEGT. The CDR3 is 17 residues long. Trimming took 0 bases from V and 3 from J, leaving 17 bases between them. The DNA for the CDR3 is TGTGCCAGCAGTTACTCGACCCTGACGGACCCTTACTATGGCTACACCTTC. Translation gives CASSYSTLTDPYYGYTF.

For the CDR3, the DNA is TGTGCCAGCAGTTTATCGCCTAGCGGGAGCTCCTACGAGCAGTACTTC. Its translation: CASSLSPSGSSYEQYF. V usage is TRBV28 and J usage is TRBJ2-7, with 10 bases that match TRBD2. The CDR3 consists of 16 residues. V was pared by 1 base and J by 0 bases, with 3 bases of the junction left unmatched. Germline V CDR1 and CDR2: MDHEN, SYDVKM.

About this clonotype itself: At one end the junction does not follow the germline gene, possibly because of a read error. This chain uses TRBV6-2 or TRBV6-3 with TRBJ2-7; D not certain. The germline V gene encodes CDR1 MNHEY and CDR2 SVGEGT. The CDR3 length is 16 residues. CDR3 region: CASSYPISQLPYERYF. In DNA, the CDR3 is TGTGCCAGCAGTTACCCCATATCGCAGCTACCCTACGAGCGGTACTTC.

Only a few counts were recorded for this clonotype. The V and J genes are TRBV6-2 or TRBV6-3 and TRBJ2-7; D remains unclear. This CDR3 has 12 amino acids. Germline V gene data show CDR1 as MNHEY and CDR2 as SVGEGT. V was clipped by 3 bases and J by 3 bases, with 6 bases between them. The CDR3: CASSYGNYEQYF. The CDR3 coding sequence is TGTGCCAGCAGTTATGGCAACTACGAGCAGTACTTC.

This clonotype is a singleton in its sample. This sequence joins TRBV27 and TRBJ2-2; either TRBD1 or TRBD2 may fit D (5 bases each). The V and J ends lost 5 bases and 9 bases respectively, with 13 bases between them. This CDR3 is built from 13 residues. Germline CDR1 reads MNHEY; CDR2 reads SMNVEV (reference sequence). CDR3 region: CASSPGTSWELFF. The CDR3 DNA is TGTGCCAGCAGTCCAGGGACCTCCTGGGAGCTGTTTTTT.

This clonotype was seen more than once but under ten times. The chain recombines TRBV28 with TRBJ2-7; 7 bases fit TRBD1. Germline V gene sequence: CDR1 MDHEN, CDR2 SYDVKM. The CDR3 extends over 14 amino acids. The ends lost 2 bases at V and 3 bases at J; junction bases unmatched: 4. The CDR3 sequence: CASSLKGDSYEQYF. CDR3 sequence (DNA): TGTGCCAGCAGTTTAAAGGGGGACAGCTACGAGCAGTACTTC.

In its sample, this clonotype was seen once. The chain combines TRBV4-2 with TRBJ2-2, with D perhaps given as TRBD1 or TRBD2 (5 bases each). The V gene lost 2 bases and the J gene lost 6 bases, with 13 bases spanning the gap. The CDR3 has 15 amino acids. Germline CDR1 is LGHNA and CDR2 is YNFKEQ. The CDR3 DNA is TGTGCCAGCAGCCAACCAACCGGGACCTCCGGGGAGCTGTTTTTT. Residues: CASSQPTGTSGELFF.

This chain uses TRBV28 with TRBJ1-2, with 9 bases aligning to TRBD1. Germline V gene sequence: CDR1 MDHEN, CDR2 SYDVKM. The CDR3 consists of 17 residues. V lost 3 bases, J lost 6 bases, and 14 bases stayed unmatched. This chain's CDR3 is CASSFTLTGTGKNGYTF. CDR3 DNA sequence: TGTGCCAGCAGTTTCACTCTTACCGGGACAGGGAAGAATGGCTACACCTTC.

This clonotype has a handful of counts. The chain recombines TRBV9 with TRBJ1-1; the match to TRBD1 covers 8 bases. There are 13 residues in the CDR3. V shed 3 bases, J shed 4 bases, and the junction held 2 bases outside the gene matches. CDR1 is SGDLS and CDR2 is YYNGEE in the germline V gene. CDR3 amino acids: CASSGQGSTEAFF. CDR3 nucleotides: TGTGCCAGCAGCGGACAGGGGAGCACTGAAGCTTTCTTT.

V is TRBV27 and J is TRBJ2-1; 13 bases line up with TRBD2. From germline, CDR1 is MNHEY and CDR2 SMNVEV (reference sequence). Trimming removed 2 bases from V and 2 bases from J; junction bases left unmatched: 3. The CDR3 is 17 amino acids. The CDR3 bases are TGTGCCAGCAGTTTAGGGACTAGCGGGACTACCTACAATGAGCAGTTCTTC. Translated, it gives CASSLGTSGTTYNEQFF.

The chain uses TRBV25-1 and TRBJ1-1; TRBD1 is a possible D gene (6 bases). The CDR3 is 13 amino acids. The V end was cut by 5 bases, the J end by 3 bases, with 10 bases between. Looked up from germline, CDR1 is MGHDK and CDR2 is SYGVNS. The DNA for the CDR3 is TGTGCCAGCAGTCCACAGGGCTACACTGAAGCTTTCTTT. This encodes CASSPQGYTEAFF.

CDR3 protein: CAYGIDGRVNYNEQFF. The CDR3 coding sequence is TGTGCCTATGGGATTGACGGGAGGGTTAATTACAATGAGCAGTTCTTC. J is TRBJ2-1 and V is TRBV2; 8 nucleotides align to TRBD2. This CDR3 spans 16 amino acids. CDR1 SNHLY and CDR2 FYNNEI come from the germline V gene. Trimming took 11 bases from V and 4 from J; bases not matched to a gene: 16.

This clonotype was seen once. This chain links TRBV4-3 with TRBJ1-1; D is possibly TRBD1 (6 bases). The ends were cut back, 0 bases at V and 0 bases at J, with 17 bases in the middle. CDR1 and CDR2 (germline): LGHNA, YSLEER. The CDR3 totals 18 residues. This chain's CDR3 is CASSQEWGAGELNTEAFF. CDR3 DNA sequence: TGCGCCAGCAGCCAAGAATGGGGGGCAGGGGAACTGAACACTGAAGCTTTCTTT.

The chain couples TRBV7-2 to TRBJ2-1; D is uncertain. V lost 7 bases and J lost 0, with 10 bases in between. Per the germline V gene, CDR1 is SGHTA and CDR2 is FQGNSA. This CDR3 contains 14 residues. CDR3 nucleotides: TGTGCCAGCAACGACCCGAGCTCCTACAATGAGCAGTTCTTC. Translation: CASNDPSSYNEQFF.

This chain links TRBV6-1 with TRBJ2-5, with no clear D. Germline values: CDR1 MNHNS, CDR2 SASEGT. The V and J ends lost 6 bases and 5 bases respectively, with 22 bases between them. CDR3 size: 16 residues. The CDR3 loop is CASSPTPALQLETQYF. The CDR3, as DNA: TGTGCCAGCAGCCCGACCCCAGCCCTTCAACTGGAGACCCAGTACTTC.

The chain joins TRBV6-5 to TRBJ1-2, with 9 bases matching TRBD1. The germline CDR1 and CDR2 sequences are MNHEY and SVGAGI. Unmatched junction bases numbered 0, after V lost 0 bases and J lost 4 bases. This CDR3 is 14 amino acids long. The CDR3 DNA sequence: TGTGCCAGCAGTTACTCGACAGGGGGCTATGGCTACACCTTC. Its translation: CASSYSTGGYGYTF.

The gene calls are TRBV6-5 and TRBJ1-2; D perhaps matches TRBD1 (5 bases). The germline V gene has CDR1 MNHEY and CDR2 SVGAGI. V was shortened by 0 bases and J by 8 bases, with 10 bases between the two germline ends. The CDR3 extends over 13 amino acids. The CDR3 DNA is TGTGCCAGCAGTTACTCGTATCGACAGGGCTACACCTTC. Protein: CASSYSYRQGYTF.